The clone carrying this T cell receptor (beta chain) appeared once. Its antigen is still unknown. This sample is part of a study of OX40 agonist ivuxolimab in advanced cancers. Whole-study findings and limits: Among expanded peripheral T cells, antigen specificity went undetermined.

Here immunoSEQ multiplex PCR was the method, and the copy in TCRdb shows in-frame clones only, minus some. Among around 75,000 clones listed, around 88% were seen once. CDR3 length: 15 residues. J lost 5 bases, V lost 4 bases, and 8 bases had no gene match. Germline CDR1 is SGHDT and CDR2 is YYEEEE. The rearrangement links TRBV5-6 to TRBJ2-5; 10 nucleotides align to TRBD1. The TCR comes from an adult with an advanced solid tumor such as melanoma, head and neck, liver or kidney cancer. This material consisted of CD4+ or CD8+ T cells sorted from blood, taken in a trial of the OX40 agonist ivuxolimab. Written as DNA, the CDR3 is TGTGCCAGCAGCGGGGGGACAGGGGTTTTGGAGACCCAGTACTTC. This sequence encodes CASSGGTGVLETQYF.